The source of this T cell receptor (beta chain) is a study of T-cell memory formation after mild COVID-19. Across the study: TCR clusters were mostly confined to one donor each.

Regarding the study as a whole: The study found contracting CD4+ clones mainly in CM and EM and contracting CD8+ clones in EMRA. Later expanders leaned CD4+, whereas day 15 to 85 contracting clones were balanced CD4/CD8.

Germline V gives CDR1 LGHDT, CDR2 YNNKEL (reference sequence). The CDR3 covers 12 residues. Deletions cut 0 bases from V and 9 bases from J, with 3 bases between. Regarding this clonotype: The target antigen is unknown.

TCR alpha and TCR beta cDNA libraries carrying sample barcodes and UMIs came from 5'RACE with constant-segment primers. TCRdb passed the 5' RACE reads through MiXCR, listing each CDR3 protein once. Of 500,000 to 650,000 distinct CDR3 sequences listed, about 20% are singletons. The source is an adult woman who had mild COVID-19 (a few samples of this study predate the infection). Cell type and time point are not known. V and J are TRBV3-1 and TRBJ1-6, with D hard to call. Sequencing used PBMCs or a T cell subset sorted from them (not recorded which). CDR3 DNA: TGTGCCAGCAGCCAAGATCGTTCACCCCTCCACTTT. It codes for CASSQDRSPLHF.